Listed below are T cell receptor beta chains from one sample, sequenced in a study of blood T cell repertoires in COVID-19. Profiling relied on immunoSEQ multiplex PCR, and the TCRdb table lists in-frame clones only, not all of them. The table lists approximately 270,000 clones, approximately 85% of them singletons. The sample was PBMCs or T cells enriched from blood (not recorded which). These receptors were taken from a woman in her 30s who had recovered from COVID-19. The CDR3 runs from the conserved cysteine through the conserved F or W. D genes are given only for firm matches. Not every row has a clone size; where given, it reads once, few, many or a size class.

clone_size	d_call	v_call	j_call	cdr3_aa	cdr3_nt
-	-	TRBV25-1	TRBJ2-7	CASSSSGEQYF	TGTGCCAGCAGTTCTTCAGGCGAGCAGTACTTC
-	TRBD1	TRBV23-1	TRBJ2-7	CASSQSRDSLPYEQYF	TGCGCCAGCAGTCAATCACGGGACAGCCTTCCCTACGAGCAGTACTTC
-	TRBD1	TRBV2	TRBJ2-7	CASMRTGRLQQYF	TGTGCCAGCATGAGGACAGGGCGTTTGCAGCAGTACTTC
once	TRBD1	TRBV10-2	TRBJ1-2	CASSGQGGPPYYGYTF	TGCGCCAGCTCCGGACAGGGGGGTCCCCCCTACTATGGCTACACCTTC
-	TRBD2	TRBV11-3	TRBJ2-1	CASSLGYSGRETEQFF	TGTGCCAGCAGCTTGGGCTATAGCGGGAGGGAGACTGAGCAGTTCTTC
-	-	TRBV19	TRBJ1-1	CASSPGLGMNTEAFF	TGTGCCAGTAGTCCAGGGCTAGGGATGAACACTGAAGCTTTCTTT
-	TRBD2	TRBV4-1	TRBJ2-1	CASSQEGLAGVYGEQFF	TGCGCCAGCAGCCAAGAAGGGCTAGCGGGAGTATACGGAGAGCAGTTCTTC
few	-	TRBV21-1	TRBJ1-3	CASSKEAGSGNTIYF	TGTGCCAGCAGCAAAGAGGCGGGCTCTGGAAACACCATATATTTT
-	-	TRBV9	TRBJ1-3	CASSVGGGVLSGNTIYF	TGTGCCAGCAGCGTAGGAGGGGGGGTTTTGTCTGGAAACACCATATATTTT
-	-	TRBV7-9	TRBJ1-1	CASSLTSDYGEEAFF	TGTGCCAGCAGCTTAACTAGCGATTACGGGGAAGAAGCTTTCTTT
-	TRBD1	TRBV12-3/TRBV12-4	TRBJ2-7	CASSHGQGNEQYF	TGTGCCAGCAGCCATGGACAGGGGAACGAGCAGTACTTC
once	-	TRBV4-1	TRBJ1-1	CASSQEERGTEAFF	TGCGCCAGCAGCCAAGAAGAACGGGGGACTGAAGCTTTCTTT
few	-	TRBV10-3	TRBJ2-1	CAISEEPYGSYNEQFF	TGTGCCATCAGTGAGGAGCCTTACGGGAGCTACAATGAGCAGTTCTTC
-	TRBD1	TRBV7-9	TRBJ1-2	CASSPRDRGLLNYGYTF	TGTGCCAGCAGCCCCCGGGACAGGGGGCTTTTGAACTATGGCTACACCTTC
-	-	TRBV5-1	TRBJ2-7	CASSLGQGGYEQYF	TGCGCCAGCAGCTTGGGACAGGGAGGCTACGAGCAGTACTTC
-	-	TRBV10-1	TRBJ1-1	CASSGQRNTEAFF	TGCGCCAGCAGTGGACAGAGGAACACTGAAGCTTTCTTT
-	TRBD2	TRBV3-1/TRBV3-2	TRBJ2-3	CASSQGELAGVIDTQYF	TGTGCCAGCAGCCAAGGGGAACTAGCGGGAGTTATAGATACGCAGTATTTT
-	-	TRBV7-9	TRBJ1-2	CASSLSRSTASERGYTF	TGTGCCAGCAGCTTAAGCCGTTCGACAGCGTCTGAGAGGGGCTACACCTTC
once	-	TRBV6-5	TRBJ1-1	CASRMGQNTEAFF	TGTGCCAGCAGGATGGGACAGAACACTGAAGCTTTCTTT
-	TRBD1	TRBV5-4	TRBJ1-6	CASSLRDRGNSPLHF	TGTGCCAGCAGCTTAAGGGACAGGGGCAATTCACCCCTCCACTTT
-	-	TRBV5-6	TRBJ2-7	CASSLLQVDEQYF	TGTGCCAGCAGCTTGTTGCAGGTCGACGAGCAGTACTTC
-	-	TRBV6-1	TRBJ1-4	CASREMGGIPNEKLFF	TGTGCCAGCAGGGAAATGGGGGGGATTCCTAATGAAAAACTGTTTTTT
-	-	TRBV5-4	TRBJ2-7	CASSLSGAGYEQYF	TGTGCCAGCAGCTTGTCAGGGGCCGGATACGAGCAGTACTTC
many	-	TRBV5-4	TRBJ2-1	CASSLEDSSYNEQFF	TGTGCCAGCAGCTTGGAGGACAGCTCCTACAATGAGCAGTTCTTC
few	-	TRBV4-1	TRBJ1-1	CASSPSHGGDTEAFF	TGCGCCAGCAGCCCTTCCCATGGGGGGGACACTGAAGCTTTCTTT
-	TRBD1	TRBV24-1	TRBJ2-2	CARYRDRVNTGELFF	TGTGCCAGGTACCGGGACAGAGTCAACACCGGGGAGCTGTTTTTT
-	-	TRBV5-4	TRBJ1-1	CASSTGGHRGGTEAFF	TGTGCCAGCAGCACCGGGGGACATAGGGGGGGCACTGAAGCTTTCTTT
once	-	TRBV19	TRBJ2-7	CASSIMNSREQYF	TGTGCCAGTAGTATAATGAACAGCAGAGAGCAGTACTTC
-	TRBD1	TRBV6-4	TRBJ2-2	CASSPRRGLPGELFF	TGTGCCAGCAGCCCCCGTAGGGGGCTACCCGGGGAGCTGTTTTTT
-	TRBD2	TRBV7-9	TRBJ2-7	CASTGGGGRSYEQYF	TGTGCCAGCACCGGCGGGGGCGGGAGGTCGTACGAGCAGTACTTC
-	-	TRBV5-1	TRBJ2-5	CASSLMERVGTQYF	TGCGCCAGCAGCTTGATGGAGAGGGTGGGGACCCAGTACTTC
-	TRBD1	TRBV27	TRBJ1-2	CASSPRTGYGYTF	TGTGCCAGCAGTCCGCGGACAGGGTATGGCTACACCTTC
-	-	TRBV11-2	TRBJ2-2	CASSKVVGDTGELFF	TGTGCCAGCAGTAAGGTGGTCGGAGACACCGGGGAGCTGTTTTTT
-	-	TRBV7-8	TRBJ1-4	CASSLGLDLGEKLFF	TGTGCCAGCAGCTTAGGCTTAGATCTCGGTGAAAAACTGTTTTTT
-	TRBD1	TRBV6-5	TRBJ1-5	CASRFDRGQPQHF	TGTGCCAGCAGGTTTGACAGGGGACAGCCCCAGCATTTT
-	-	TRBV2	TRBJ1-2	CASSSDSPRGYTF	TGTGCCAGCAGTTCTGACAGTCCTAGGGGCTACACCTTC
-	TRBD1	TRBV5-1	TRBJ1-1	CASTSGGTEAFF	TGCGCCAGCACCTCAGGGGGCACTGAAGCTTTCTTT
-	TRBD2	TRBV5-1	TRBJ2-1	CASSLVLAGGYNEQFF	TGCGCCAGCAGCTTGGTACTAGCGGGAGGCTACAATGAGCAGTTCTTC
-	-	TRBV18	TRBJ1-5	CASSPTAGEPQHF	TGTGCCAGCTCACCGACAGCCGGCGAGCCCCAGCATTTT
-	TRBD1	TRBV28	TRBJ1-2	CASSSYPDRGRTGGKEDYGYTF	TGTGCCAGCAGTTCTTACCCGGACAGGGGGAGGACAGGGGGCAAGGAGGACTATGGCTACACCTTC
-	-	TRBV11-2	TRBJ1-6	CASSFEQGGSPLHF	TGTGCCAGCAGCTTTGAACAGGGAGGGTCACCCCTCCACTTT
-	TRBD1	TRBV10-3	TRBJ1-4	CAISKTGEGEKLFF	TGTGCCATCAGTAAGACAGGGGAAGGGGAAAAACTGTTTTTT
-	-	TRBV18	TRBJ1-5	CASSPQRHQFQPQHF	TGTGCCAGCTCACCTCAGAGACATCAATTTCAGCCCCAGCATTTT
few	-	TRBV12-3/TRBV12-4	TRBJ1-2	CASAGAPYGYTF	TGTGCCAGCGCAGGGGCCCCCTATGGCTACACCTTC
few	TRBD1	TRBV24-1	TRBJ1-5	CATSAQRQGASQHF	TGTGCCACCAGTGCACAAAGACAGGGGGCAAGCCAGCATTTT
-	TRBD1	TRBV28	TRBJ2-5	CASHRDSQETQYF	TGTGCCAGTCACCGGGACAGCCAAGAGACCCAGTACTTC
-	TRBD1	TRBV7-9	TRBJ1-3	CASSGTGATGNTIYF	TGTGCCAGCAGCGGAACAGGGGCGACGGGAAACACCATATATTTT